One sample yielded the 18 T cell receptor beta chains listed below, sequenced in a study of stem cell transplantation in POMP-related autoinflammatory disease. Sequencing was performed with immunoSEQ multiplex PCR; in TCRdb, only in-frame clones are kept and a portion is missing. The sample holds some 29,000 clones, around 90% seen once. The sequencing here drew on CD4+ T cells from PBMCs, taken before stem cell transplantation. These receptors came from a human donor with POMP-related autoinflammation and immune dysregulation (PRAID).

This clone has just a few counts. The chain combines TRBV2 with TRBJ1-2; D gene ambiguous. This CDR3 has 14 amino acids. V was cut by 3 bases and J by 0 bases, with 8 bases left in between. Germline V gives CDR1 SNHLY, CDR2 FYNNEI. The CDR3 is CASSDSTTNYGYTF. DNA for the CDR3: TGTGCCAGCAGTGACAGCACTACTAACTATGGCTACACCTTC. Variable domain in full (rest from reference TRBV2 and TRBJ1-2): EPEVTQTPSHQVTQMGQEVILRCVPISNHLYFYWYRQILGQKVEFLVSFYNNEISEKSEIFDDQFSVERPDGSNFTLKIRSTKLEDSAMYFCASSDSTTNYGYTFGSGTRLTVV.

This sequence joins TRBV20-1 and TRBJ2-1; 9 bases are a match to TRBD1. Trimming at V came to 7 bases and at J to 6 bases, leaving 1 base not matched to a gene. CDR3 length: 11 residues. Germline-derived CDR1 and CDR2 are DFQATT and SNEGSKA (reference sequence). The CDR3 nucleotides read TGCAGTGTGGGACAGGGCAATGAGCAGTTCTTC. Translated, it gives CSVGQGNEQFF.

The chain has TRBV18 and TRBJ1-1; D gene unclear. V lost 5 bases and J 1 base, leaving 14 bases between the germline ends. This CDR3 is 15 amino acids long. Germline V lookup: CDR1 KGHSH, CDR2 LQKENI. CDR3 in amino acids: CASSLTDHSNTEAFF. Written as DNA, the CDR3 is TGTGCCAGCTCATTAACAGATCACTCGAACACTGAAGCTTTCTTT.

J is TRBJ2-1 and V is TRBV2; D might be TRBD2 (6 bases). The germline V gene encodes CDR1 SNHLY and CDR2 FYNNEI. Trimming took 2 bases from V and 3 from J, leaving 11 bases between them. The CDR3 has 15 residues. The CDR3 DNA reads TGTGCCAGCAGTGAAATGCGGGGCCACTACAATGAGCAGTTCTTC. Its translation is CASSEMRGHYNEQFF.

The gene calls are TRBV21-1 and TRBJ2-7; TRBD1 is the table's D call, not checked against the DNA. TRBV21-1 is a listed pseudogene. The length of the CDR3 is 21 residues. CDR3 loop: CASSKVEDRVSYFFIPYEQYF. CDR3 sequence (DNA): TGTGCCAGCAGCAAAGTTGAAGACAGGGTATCCTATTTCTTCATTCCCTACGAGCAGTACTTC.

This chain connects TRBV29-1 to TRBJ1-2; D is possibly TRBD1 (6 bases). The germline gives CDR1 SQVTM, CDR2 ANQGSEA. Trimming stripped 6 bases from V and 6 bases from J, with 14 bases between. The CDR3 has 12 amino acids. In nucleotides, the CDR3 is TGCAGCGTCGGAGGGGAGGGGGATGGCTACACCTTC. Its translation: CSVGGEGDGYTF.

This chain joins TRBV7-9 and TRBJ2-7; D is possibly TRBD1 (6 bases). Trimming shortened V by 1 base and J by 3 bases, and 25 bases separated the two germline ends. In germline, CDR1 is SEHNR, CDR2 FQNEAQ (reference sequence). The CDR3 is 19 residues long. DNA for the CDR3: TGTGCCAGCAGCTTAGTCTCACTAATCCGGGACAAAATTGGCTACGAGCAGTACTTC. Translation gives CASSLVSLIRDKIGYEQYF. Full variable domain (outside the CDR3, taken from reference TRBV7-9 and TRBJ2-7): DTGVSQNPRHKITKRGQNVTFRCDPISEHNRLYWYRQTLGQGPEFLTYFQNEAQLEKSRLLSDRFSAERPKGSFSTLEIQRTEQGDSAMYLCASSLVSLIRDKIGYEQYFGPGTRLTVT.

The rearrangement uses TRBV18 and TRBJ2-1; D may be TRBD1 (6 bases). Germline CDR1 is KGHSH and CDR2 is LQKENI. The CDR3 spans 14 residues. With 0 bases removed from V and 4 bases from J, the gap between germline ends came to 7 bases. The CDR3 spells CASSPPDSYNEQFF. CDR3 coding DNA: TGTGCCAGCTCACCACCGGACAGTTACAATGAGCAGTTCTTC.

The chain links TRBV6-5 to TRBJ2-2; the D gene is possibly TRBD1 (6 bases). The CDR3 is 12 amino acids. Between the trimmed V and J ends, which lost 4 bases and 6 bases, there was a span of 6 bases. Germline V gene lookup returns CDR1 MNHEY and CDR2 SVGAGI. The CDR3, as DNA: TGTGCCAGCAGTTCAGGGGCCGGGGAGCTGTTTTTT. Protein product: CASSSGAGELFF.

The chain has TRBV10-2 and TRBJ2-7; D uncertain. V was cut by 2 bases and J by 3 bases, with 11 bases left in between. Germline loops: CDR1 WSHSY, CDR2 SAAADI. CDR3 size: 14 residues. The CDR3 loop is CASSENSPGYEQYF. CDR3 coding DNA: TGCGCCAGCAGTGAGAACAGCCCAGGCTACGAGCAGTACTTC.

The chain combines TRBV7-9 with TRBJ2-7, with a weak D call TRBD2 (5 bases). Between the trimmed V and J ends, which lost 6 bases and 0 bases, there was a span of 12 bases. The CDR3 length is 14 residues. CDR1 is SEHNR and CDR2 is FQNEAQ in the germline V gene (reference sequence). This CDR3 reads CASSPTRSSYEQYF. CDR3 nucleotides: TGTGCCAGCAGTCCTACTAGGAGCTCCTACGAGCAGTACTTC.

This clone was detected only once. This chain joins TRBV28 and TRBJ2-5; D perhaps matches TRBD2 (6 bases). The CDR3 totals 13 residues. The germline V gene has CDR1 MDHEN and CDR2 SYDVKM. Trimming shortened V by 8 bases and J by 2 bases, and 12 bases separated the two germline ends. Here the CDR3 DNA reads TGTGCCAGCCGCCTAGCGAGTCAAGAGACCCAGTACTTC. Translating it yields CASRLASQETQYF.

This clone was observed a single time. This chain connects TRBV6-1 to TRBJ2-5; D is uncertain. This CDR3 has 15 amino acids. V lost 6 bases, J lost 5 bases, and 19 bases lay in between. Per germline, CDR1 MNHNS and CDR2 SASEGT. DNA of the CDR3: TGTGCCAGCAGCCCCACCCCCCGGGCGGTCGAGACCCAGTACTTC. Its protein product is CASSPTPRAVETQYF.

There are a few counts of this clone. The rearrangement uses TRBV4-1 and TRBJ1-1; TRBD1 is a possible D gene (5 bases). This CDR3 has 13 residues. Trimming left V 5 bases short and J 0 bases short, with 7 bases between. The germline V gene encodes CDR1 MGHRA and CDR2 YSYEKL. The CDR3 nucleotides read TGCGCCAGCAGCTCACAGGTGAACACTGAAGCTTTCTTT. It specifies CASSSQVNTEAFF.

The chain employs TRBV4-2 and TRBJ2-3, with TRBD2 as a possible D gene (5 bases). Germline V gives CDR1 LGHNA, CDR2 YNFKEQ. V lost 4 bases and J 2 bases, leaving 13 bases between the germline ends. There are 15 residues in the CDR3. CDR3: CASSPASGYTDTQYF. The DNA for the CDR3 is TGTGCCAGCAGCCCTGCGAGCGGTTACACAGATACGCAGTATTTT.

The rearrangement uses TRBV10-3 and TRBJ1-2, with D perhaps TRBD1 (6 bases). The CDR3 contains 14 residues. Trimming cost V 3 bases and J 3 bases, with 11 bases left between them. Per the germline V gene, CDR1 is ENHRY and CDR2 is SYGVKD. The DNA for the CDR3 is TGTGCCATCAGTGACCCCGACAGGTACTATGGCTACACCTTC. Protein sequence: CAISDPDRYYGYTF.

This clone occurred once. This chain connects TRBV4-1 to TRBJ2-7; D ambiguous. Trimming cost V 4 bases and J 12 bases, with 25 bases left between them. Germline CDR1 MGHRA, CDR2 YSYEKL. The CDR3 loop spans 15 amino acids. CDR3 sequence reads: CASSPFLGSDVVLYF. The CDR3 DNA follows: TGCGCCAGCAGCCCTTTCCTCGGTTCGGACGTGGTGCTGTACTTC.

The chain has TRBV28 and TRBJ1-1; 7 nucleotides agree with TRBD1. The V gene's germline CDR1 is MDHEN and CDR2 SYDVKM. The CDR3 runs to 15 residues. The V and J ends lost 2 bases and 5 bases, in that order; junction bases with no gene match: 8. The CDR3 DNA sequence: TGTGCCAGCAGTTTACTCCGGGACAGTTTAACTGAAGCTTTCTTT. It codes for CASSLLRDSLTEAFF.